The 29 T cell receptor beta chains given below trace back to one sample, sequenced in a study of CD8 T cells in ankylosing spondylitis. Study-wide results and caveats: Made up of about eight highly homologous variants, a TCR beta motif appeared characteristic of ankylosing spondylitis blood.

TCRdb recomputed calls from the 5' RACE reads with MiXCR, one row per CDR3 protein. This sample has roughly 670,000 distinct CDR3 sequences, with under 20% found just once. These receptors are not linked to any known antigen. The sequenced sample was blood, either unsorted or a sorted T cell fraction (not recorded which). Receptors originate from a male donor with ankylosing spondylitis.

The rearrangement joins TRBV28 to TRBJ2-3; no definite D call. Trimming cost V 1 base and J 4 bases, with 12 bases left between them. The length of the CDR3 is 15 residues. Germline CDR1 and CDR2: MDHEN and SYDVKM. The DNA for the CDR3 is TGTGCCAGCAGTTTATTGGGTACAACGGCAGATACGCAGTATTTT. Protein: CASSLLGTTADTQYF.

This rearrangement joins TRBV4-3 to TRBJ2-7; no definite D call. CDR3 length: 16 residues. Per the germline V gene, CDR1 is LGHNA and CDR2 is YSLEER. Deletions cut 0 bases from V and 2 bases from J, with 14 bases between. Here the CDR3 reads CASSQDNSPVTYEQYF. CDR3 DNA sequence: TGCGCCAGCAGCCAAGATAACAGTCCCGTAACCTACGAGCAGTACTTC.

The V and J genes are TRBV4-1 and TRBJ1-6; maybe TRBD1 (6 bases). V was trimmed by 2 bases and J by 0 bases, leaving 11 bases between them. The CDR3 is 17 residues long. Germline-derived CDR1 and CDR2 are MGHRA and YSYEKL. The CDR3 spells CASSQQDSRSYNSPLHF. In nucleotides, the CDR3 is TGCGCCAGCAGCCAACAGGACAGCCGCTCCTATAATTCACCCCTCCACTTT.

A few counts support this clonotype. V is TRBV2 and J is TRBJ1-1, with 8 bases fitting TRBD1. V shed 7 bases, J shed 4 bases, and the junction held 5 bases outside the gene matches. Germline V gene data show CDR1 as SNHLY and CDR2 as FYNNEI. This CDR3 has 13 residues. The CDR3 DNA follows: TGTGCCAGCACCCGGACAGGGACCACTGAAGCTTTCTTT. It is translated as CASTRTGTTEAFF.

The chain employs TRBV4-1 and TRBJ2-1; no reliable D call. Germline-derived CDR1 and CDR2 are MGHRA and YSYEKL. Trimming shortened V by 3 bases and J by 0 bases, and 15 bases separated the two germline ends. The CDR3 is made up of 17 amino acids. The CDR3, as DNA: TGCGCCAGCAGCCACCCCTCAGGCCTGAGCTCCTACAATGAGCAGTTCTTC. It encodes CASSHPSGLSSYNEQFF.

V is TRBV20-1 and J is TRBJ2-5; no firm D call. V was clipped by 0 bases and J by 0 bases, with 14 bases between them. CDR1 is DFQATT, CDR2 SNEGSKA, per germline (reference sequence). There are 16 residues in the CDR3. The CDR3 reads CSARDGKVMYQETQYF. The CDR3 DNA reads TGCAGTGCTAGAGATGGGAAAGTCATGTACCAAGAGACCCAGTACTTC.

This clonotype showed up just a few times. CDR3 residues: CASRGGRTDTQYF. Written as DNA, the CDR3 is TGCGCCTCACGGGGGGGTAGGACAGATACGCAGTATTTT. V gene TRBV5-1 combines with J gene TRBJ2-3; TRBD2 matches at 8 bases. This CDR3 comprises 13 residues. The germline CDR1 and CDR2 sequences are SGHRS and YFSETQ. J lost 3 bases, V lost 10 bases, and 7 bases had no gene match.

This clonotype was counted between two and nine times. The rearrangement links TRBV7-2 to TRBJ1-2; 10 bases are a match to TRBD1. Unmatched junction bases numbered 4, after V lost 1 base and J lost 5 bases. Germline values: CDR1 SGHTA, CDR2 FQGNSA. This CDR3 is built from 15 residues. For the CDR3, the DNA is TGTGCCAGCAGCTTAGTCCCGGGACAGGGGTATGGCTACACCTTC. Protein sequence: CASSLVPGQGYGYTF.

This clonotype was observed at least ten times. The chain couples TRBV5-6 to TRBJ2-7; 7 bases align to TRBD2. V lost 4 bases, J lost 3 bases, and 7 bases stayed unmatched. The CDR3 length is 14 residues. Germline loops: CDR1 SGHDT, CDR2 YYEEEE. CDR3 sequence: CASSLGLVVYEQYF. DNA for the CDR3: TGTGCCAGCAGCCTTGGACTAGTGGTCTACGAGCAGTACTTC.

This clonotype was counted a few times. The chain couples TRBV6-1 to TRBJ2-7; no clear D gene. This CDR3 contains 12 residues. The V gene's germline CDR1 is MNHNS and CDR2 SASEGT. The V and J ends lost 4 bases and 2 bases respectively, with 6 bases between them. CDR3 sequence reads: CASSGATYEQYF. CDR3 in DNA: TGTGCCAGCAGTGGAGCCACCTACGAGCAGTACTTC.

This clonotype appeared a few times. This chain connects TRBV7-8 to TRBJ1-2; D is unresolved. V gave up 5 bases and J gave up 4 bases, with 11 bases separating them. The germline V gene has CDR1 SGHVS and CDR2 FQNEAQ. This CDR3 comprises 13 residues. The CDR3 nucleotides read TGTGCCAGCAGCAACGGGAGGACCTATGGCTACACCTTC. The encoded protein is CASSNGRTYGYTF.

This clonotype was counted between two and nine times. This sequence joins TRBV7-6 and TRBJ2-1; TRBD2 aligns across 12 bases. CDR3 length: 16 amino acids. CDR1 is SGHVS and CDR2 is FNYEAQ in the germline V gene. V gave up 1 base and J gave up 4 bases; unmatched junction bases: 2. CDR3 protein: CASSLGTSGDYNEQFF. The CDR3 nucleotides are TGTGCCAGCAGCTTAGGGACTAGCGGGGATTACAATGAGCAGTTCTTC.

The chain has TRBV6-1 and TRBJ2-5; D gene unclear. V was cut by 6 bases and J by 7 bases, with 21 bases left in between. The CDR3 totals 15 residues. CDR1 is MNHNS and CDR2 is SASEGT in the germline V gene. The CDR3 sequence: CASSMAGSRLGTQYF. The CDR3 DNA sequence: TGTGCCAGCAGCATGGCCGGGTCCCGTCTTGGGACCCAGTACTTC.

This chain uses TRBV20-1 with TRBJ2-5; 11 bases fit TRBD2. The CDR3 consists of 16 residues. Trimming at V came to 4 bases and at J to 5 bases, leaving 12 bases not matched to a gene. Germline CDR1 DFQATT, CDR2 SNEGSKA (reference sequence). The DNA of the CDR3 is TGCAGTGCTACAATAATAGCGGGGGGGCCCCAGGAGACCCAGTACTTC. Its protein is CSATIIAGGPQETQYF.

The chain links TRBV10-2 to TRBJ1-1; the D gene is possibly TRBD1 (5 bases). The V gene lost 3 bases and the J gene lost 0 bases, with 17 bases spanning the gap. Germline V CDR1 and CDR2: WSHSY, SAAADI. This CDR3 has 17 amino acids. The CDR3 is CASSELGTEFMNTEAFF. CDR3 coding DNA: TGCGCCAGCAGTGAATTGGGGACGGAATTCATGAACACTGAAGCTTTCTTT.

In its sample, this clonotype was seen a few times. This rearrangement joins TRBV5-1 to TRBJ2-1; maybe TRBD2 (5 bases). The V end lost 1 base, the J end lost 10 bases, and 9 bases lay between the germline ends. The CDR3 has 12 amino acids. Looked up from germline, CDR1 is SGHRS and CDR2 is YFSETQ. CDR3 amino acids: CASSLRRGEQFF. For the CDR3, the DNA is TGCGCCAGCAGCTTGCGTCGGGGAGAGCAGTTCTTC.

This clonotype was counted many times. V and J are TRBV20-1 and TRBJ1-5; 11 bases fit TRBD1. This CDR3 comprises 16 residues. The V segment lost 3 bases and the J segment 3 bases; nucleotides outside the gene matches: 7. The germline gives CDR1 DFQATT, CDR2 SNEGSKA (reference sequence). The CDR3 DNA follows: TGCAGTGCTAGGAGGAGGGACAGGGGGTTCAATCAGCCCCAGCATTTT. This codes for CSARRRDRGFNQPQHF.

This clonotype has just a few counts. The CDR3 DNA reads TGTGCCAGCTCACCGAGACCGACTAGCGTATACAATGAGCAGTTCTTC. Its protein is CASSPRPTSVYNEQFF. The rearrangement uses TRBV18 and TRBJ2-1; 8 positions agree with TRBD2. The CDR3 is 16 residues long. The ends lost 3 bases at V and 4 bases at J; junction bases unmatched: 8. Germline lookup yields CDR1 KGHSH and CDR2 LQKENI.

This clonotype was counted a single time. The chain links TRBV4-1 to TRBJ2-7; 11 nucleotides match TRBD1. V was clipped by 4 bases and J by 3 bases; unmatched bases: 8. The CDR3 loop spans 16 amino acids. CDR1 MGHRA and CDR2 YSYEKL come from the germline V gene. The chain's CDR3 is CASSPTGTGGIYEQYF. The CDR3 DNA sequence: TGCGCCAGCAGCCCAACCGGGACAGGGGGAATCTACGAGCAGTACTTC.

This clonotype was found a few times. The chain uses TRBV12-3 or TRBV12-4 and TRBJ1-2; no reliable D call. V gave up 6 bases and J gave up 8 bases, with 13 bases separating them. The CDR3 length is 12 residues. The DNA for the CDR3 is TGTGCCAGCAGCGCTGACATCGGAGGCTACACCTTC. Translated, it gives CASSADIGGYTF.

This clonotype has just a few counts. J is TRBJ2-3 and V is TRBV6-1; TRBD2 agrees at 13 bases. In germline, CDR1 is MNHNS, CDR2 SASEGT. V trimming: 6 bases; J trimming: 3 bases; junction bases outside the gene matches: 3. This CDR3 has 15 amino acids. The CDR3 coding sequence is TGTGCCAGCAGGACTAGCGGGGGGACAACAGATACGCAGTATTTT. Translation: CASRTSGGTTDTQYF.

V and J are TRBV28 and TRBJ2-7; D may correspond to TRBD1 or TRBD2 (5 bases each). V lost 2 bases, J lost 2 bases, and 19 bases lay in between. Germline CDR1 and CDR2: MDHEN and SYDVKM. This CDR3 is built from 17 residues. In DNA form, the CDR3 reads TGTGCCAGCAGTTTAGGAGGTTTTGGGGGAGCCACCTACGAGCAGTACTTC. Translated, it gives CASSLGGFGGATYEQYF.

This chain links TRBV7-3 with TRBJ2-1; 9 bases are a match to TRBD2. From germline, CDR1 is SGHTA and CDR2 FQGTGA. The CDR3 runs 20 residues. V lost 2 bases and J lost 6; bases outside the gene matches: 20. CDR3 coding DNA: TGTGCCAGCAGCTTATCCGCGGGGGGGCGCCCCTTGCAGGGGGGCAATGAGCAGTTCTTC. It translates to CASSLSAGGRPLQGGNEQFF.

There are a few counts of this clonotype. V and J are TRBV4-2 and TRBJ1-2, with 8 bases fitting TRBD1. This CDR3 is 16 amino acids long. V shed 0 bases and J 8 bases; nucleotides not matched to a gene: 11. The germline gives CDR1 LGHNA, CDR2 YNFKEQ. The CDR3 protein is CASSQDIGTGYGGYTF. CDR3 nucleotides: TGTGCCAGCAGCCAAGATATAGGGACAGGTTATGGAGGCTACACCTTC.

This clonotype was recorded a few times. V usage is TRBV5-1 and J usage is TRBJ1-6; D remains ambiguous. V dropped 0 bases and J dropped 5 bases, with 9 bases sitting between them. CDR1 is SGHRS and CDR2 is YFSETQ in the germline V gene. This CDR3 region has 15 residues. Written as DNA, the CDR3 is TGCGCCAGCAGCTTGGTCTCAGGTGATAATTCACCCCTCCACTTT. Translation: CASSLVSGDNSPLHF.

This clonotype was seen many times. The rearrangement uses TRBV12-3 or TRBV12-4 and TRBJ1-5; D gene unclear. The CDR3 runs 12 residues. V was shortened by 3 bases and J by 9 bases, with 9 bases between the two germline ends. The CDR3 loop is CASSFGSRPQHF. The DNA for the CDR3 is TGTGCCAGCAGTTTTGGTTCCCGGCCCCAGCATTTT.

This clonotype was picked up many times. This sequence joins TRBV9 and TRBJ2-1, with 10 bases fitting TRBD2. The CDR3 extends over 14 amino acids. The germline V gene encodes CDR1 SGDLS and CDR2 YYNGEE. J gave up 10 bases and V 4 bases, and 8 bases lay outside the gene matches. The CDR3 region has the DNA TGTGCCAGCAGCACAGCGGGGGGGCCCCGGGAGCAGTTCTTC. This codes for CASSTAGGPREQFF.

This chain uses TRBV12-3 or TRBV12-4 with TRBJ1-5, with D uncertain. The V end was cut by 0 bases, the J end by 13 bases, with 16 bases between. The CDR3 totals 14 residues. CDR3 loop: CASSLALVGVSQHF. CDR3 sequence (DNA): TGTGCCAGCAGTTTAGCGCTGGTTGGGGTTTCTCAGCATTTT.

The genes are TRBV3-1 and TRBJ1-5; D remains unclear. V dropped 2 bases and J dropped 0 bases, with 5 bases sitting between them. The CDR3 spans 14 residues. CDR1 LGHDT and CDR2 YNNKEL come from the germline V gene (reference sequence). Here the CDR3 DNA reads TGTGCCAGCAGCCAACGTCATAGCAATCAGCCCCAGCATTTT. It is translated as CASSQRHSNQPQHF. Variable domain in full (rest from reference TRBV3-1 and TRBJ1-5): DTAVSQTPKYLVTQMGNDKSIKCEQNLGHDTMYWYKQDSKKFLKIMFSYNNKELIINETVPNRFSPKSPDKAHLNLHINSLELGDSAVYFCASSQRHSNQPQHFGDGTRLSIL.